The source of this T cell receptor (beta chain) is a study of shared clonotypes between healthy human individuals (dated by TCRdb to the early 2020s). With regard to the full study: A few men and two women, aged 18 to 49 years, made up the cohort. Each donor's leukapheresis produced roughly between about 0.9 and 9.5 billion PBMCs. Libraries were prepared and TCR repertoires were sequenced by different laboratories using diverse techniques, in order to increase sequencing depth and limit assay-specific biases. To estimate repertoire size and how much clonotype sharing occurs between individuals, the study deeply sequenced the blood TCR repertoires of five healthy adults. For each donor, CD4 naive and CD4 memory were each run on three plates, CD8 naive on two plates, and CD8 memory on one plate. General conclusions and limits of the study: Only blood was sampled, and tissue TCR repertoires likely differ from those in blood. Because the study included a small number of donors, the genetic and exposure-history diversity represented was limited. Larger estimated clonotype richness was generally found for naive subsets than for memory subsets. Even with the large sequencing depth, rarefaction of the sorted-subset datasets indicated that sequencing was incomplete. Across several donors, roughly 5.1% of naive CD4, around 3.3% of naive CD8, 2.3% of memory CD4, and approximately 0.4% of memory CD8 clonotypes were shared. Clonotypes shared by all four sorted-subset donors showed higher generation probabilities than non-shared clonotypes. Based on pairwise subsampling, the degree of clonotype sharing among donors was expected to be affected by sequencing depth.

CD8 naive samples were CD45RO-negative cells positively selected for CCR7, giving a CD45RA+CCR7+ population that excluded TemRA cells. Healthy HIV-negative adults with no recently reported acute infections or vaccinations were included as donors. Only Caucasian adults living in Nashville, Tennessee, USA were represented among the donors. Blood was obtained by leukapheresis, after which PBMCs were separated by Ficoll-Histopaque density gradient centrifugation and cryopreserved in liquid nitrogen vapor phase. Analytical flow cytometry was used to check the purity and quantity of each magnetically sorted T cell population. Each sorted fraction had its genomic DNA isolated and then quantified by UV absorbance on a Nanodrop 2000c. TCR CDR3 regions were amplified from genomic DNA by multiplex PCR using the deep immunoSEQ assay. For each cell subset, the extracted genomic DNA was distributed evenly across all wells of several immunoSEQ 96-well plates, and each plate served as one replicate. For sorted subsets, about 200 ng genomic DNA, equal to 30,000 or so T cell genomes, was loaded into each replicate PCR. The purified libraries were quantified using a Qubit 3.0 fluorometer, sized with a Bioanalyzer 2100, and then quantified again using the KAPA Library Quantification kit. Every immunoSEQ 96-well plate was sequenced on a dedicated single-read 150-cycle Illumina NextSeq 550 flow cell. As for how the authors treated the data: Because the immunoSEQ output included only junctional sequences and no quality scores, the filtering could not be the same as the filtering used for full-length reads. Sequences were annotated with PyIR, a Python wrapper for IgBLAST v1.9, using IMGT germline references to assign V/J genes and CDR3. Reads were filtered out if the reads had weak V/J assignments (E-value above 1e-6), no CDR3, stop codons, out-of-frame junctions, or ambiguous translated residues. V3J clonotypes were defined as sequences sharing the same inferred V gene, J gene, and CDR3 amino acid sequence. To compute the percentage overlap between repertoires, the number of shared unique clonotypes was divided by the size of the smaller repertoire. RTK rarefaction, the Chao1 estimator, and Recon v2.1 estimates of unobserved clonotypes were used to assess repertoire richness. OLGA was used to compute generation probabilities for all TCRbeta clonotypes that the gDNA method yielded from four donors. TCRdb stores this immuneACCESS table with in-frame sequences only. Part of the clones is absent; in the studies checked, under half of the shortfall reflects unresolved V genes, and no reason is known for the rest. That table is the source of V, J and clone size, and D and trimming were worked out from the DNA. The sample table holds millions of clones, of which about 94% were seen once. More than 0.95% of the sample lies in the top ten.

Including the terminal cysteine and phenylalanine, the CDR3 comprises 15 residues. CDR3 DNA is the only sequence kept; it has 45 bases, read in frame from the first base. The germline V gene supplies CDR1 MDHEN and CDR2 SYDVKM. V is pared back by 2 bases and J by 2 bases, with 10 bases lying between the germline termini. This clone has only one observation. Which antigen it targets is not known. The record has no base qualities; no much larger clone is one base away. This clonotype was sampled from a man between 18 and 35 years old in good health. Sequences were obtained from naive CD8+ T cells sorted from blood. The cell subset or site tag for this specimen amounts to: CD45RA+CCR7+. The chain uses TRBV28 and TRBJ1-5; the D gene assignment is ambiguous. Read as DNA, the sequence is TGTGCCAGCAGTTTAACGGCGGCGCGCAATCAGCCCCAGCATTTT. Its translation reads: CASSLTAARNQPQHF.